This T cell receptor (beta chain) was observed in a study of cytomegalovirus exposure and HLA in healthy donors. Background on the study: Assignment to the Caucasian-associated ancestry cluster applied to approximately 80% of the roughly 420 genotyped donors.

After removal of 4 bases from V and 8 bases from J, the junction contained 10 bases not matched to a gene. Germline CDR1 reads SGHRS; CDR2 reads YFSETQ. The CDR3 runs 16 residues. Study findings and constraints: A later look showed TCR association rates differing by HLA locus, highest for DRB1 and lowest for HLA-C.

Vbeta (60) and Jbeta (13) primers were used in the PCR. The method was immunoSEQ multiplex PCR; TCRdb's version includes in-frame clones alone and lacks a portion of them. The sample lists 80,000 or so clones, around three quarters seen once, with 5.5% to 8.5% in the top ten. In the case of this clone: Its antigen is unidentified.

The TCR originated in a woman in her thirties or forties in good health and CMV-seronegative. Sequenced sample: PBMCs. This chain links TRBV5-1 with TRBJ2-4, with 12 bases identical to TRBD2. The CDR3 region is CASSLPSGRVTDIQYF. The CDR3 DNA is TGCGCCAGCAGCCTACCTAGCGGGAGGGTCACGGACATTCAGTACTTC.